This T cell receptor beta chain was obtained from a study of T cell responses to AZD1222 COVID-19 vaccine. On the study more broadly: Second doses that came at about 4 or about 12 weeks were put together. General study findings and limits: Targeting of unmutated variant regions was reportedly seen in nearly half of spike-specific TCRs.

As for this clone: Its antigen is as yet unknown.

TCRdb's table, derived via immunoSEQ multiplex PCR, lists solely in-frame clones and lacks some. The sample contains roughly 170,000 clones, less than 95% of which appear only once. With 0 bases removed from V and 4 bases from J, the gap between germline ends came to 11 bases. This CDR3 region has 15 residues. Germline CDR1 reads SGHRS; CDR2 reads YFSETQ. This specimen was peripheral blood, taken on day 0 of AZD1222 vaccination. This TCR derives from an adult in good health. The rearrangement uses TRBV5-1 and TRBJ1-5; no clear D gene. CDR3 sequence (DNA): TGCGCCAGCAGCTTGGAGGCCGGCGGAAATCAGCCCCAGCATTTT. Encoded protein: CASSLEAGGNQPQHF. Full variable domain (outside the CDR3, taken from reference TRBV5-1 and TRBJ1-5): KAGVTQTPRYLIKTRGQQVTLSCSPISGHRSVSWYQQTPGQGLQFLFEYFSETQRNKGNFPGRFSGRQFSNSRSEMNVSTLELGDSALYLCASSLEAGGNQPQHFGDGTRLSIL.